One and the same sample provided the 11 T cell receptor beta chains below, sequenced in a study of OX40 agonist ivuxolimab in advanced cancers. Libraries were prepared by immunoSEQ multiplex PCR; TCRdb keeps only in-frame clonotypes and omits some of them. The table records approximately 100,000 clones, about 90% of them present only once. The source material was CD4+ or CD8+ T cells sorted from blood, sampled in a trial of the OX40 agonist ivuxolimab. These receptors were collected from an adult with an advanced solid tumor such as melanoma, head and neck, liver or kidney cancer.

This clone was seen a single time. CDR3 sequence reads: CASSLAWDAGKKLFF. The CDR3 region has the DNA TGCGCCAGCAGCTTGGCATGGGACGCAGGGAAAAAACTGTTTTTT. V gene TRBV5-1 combines with J gene TRBJ1-4, with D maybe TRBD1 (5 bases). The CDR3 extends over 15 amino acids. V lost 0 bases, J lost 9 bases, and 15 bases lay in between. The germline V gene encodes CDR1 SGHRS and CDR2 YFSETQ.

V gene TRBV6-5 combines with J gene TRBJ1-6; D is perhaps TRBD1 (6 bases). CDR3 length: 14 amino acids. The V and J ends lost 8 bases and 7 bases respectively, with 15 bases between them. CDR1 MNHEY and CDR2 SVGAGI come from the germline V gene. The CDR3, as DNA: TGTGCCAGCCGGGCGGGGGCTCCAAATTCACCCCTCCACTTT. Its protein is CASRAGAPNSPLHF.

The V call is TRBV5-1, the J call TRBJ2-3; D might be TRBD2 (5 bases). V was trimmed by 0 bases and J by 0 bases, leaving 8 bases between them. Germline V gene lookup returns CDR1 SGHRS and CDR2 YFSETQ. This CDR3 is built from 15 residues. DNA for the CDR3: TGCGCCAGCAGCTTGGCCGGGGTGAGCACAGATACGCAGTATTTT. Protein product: CASSLAGVSTDTQYF.

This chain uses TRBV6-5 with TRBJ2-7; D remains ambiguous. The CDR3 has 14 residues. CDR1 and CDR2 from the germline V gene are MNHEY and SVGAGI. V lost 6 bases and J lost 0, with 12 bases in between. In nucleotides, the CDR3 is TGTGCCAGCAGGGAAGGGCGTAGCTCCTACGAGCAGTACTTC. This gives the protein CASREGRSSYEQYF.

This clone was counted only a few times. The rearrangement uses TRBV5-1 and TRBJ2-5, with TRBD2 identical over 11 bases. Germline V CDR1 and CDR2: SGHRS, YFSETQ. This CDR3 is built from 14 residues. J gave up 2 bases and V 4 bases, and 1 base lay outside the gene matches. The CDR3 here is CASSIAGGQETQYF. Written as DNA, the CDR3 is TGCGCCAGCAGCATAGCGGGAGGGCAAGAGACCCAGTACTTC.

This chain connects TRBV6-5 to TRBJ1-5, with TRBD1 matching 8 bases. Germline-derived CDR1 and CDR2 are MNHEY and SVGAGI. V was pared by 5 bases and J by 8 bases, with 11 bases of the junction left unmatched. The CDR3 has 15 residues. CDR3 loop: CASSVPGQAGEPQHF. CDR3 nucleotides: TGTGCCAGCAGTGTCCCGGGACAGGCCGGTGAGCCCCAGCATTTT.

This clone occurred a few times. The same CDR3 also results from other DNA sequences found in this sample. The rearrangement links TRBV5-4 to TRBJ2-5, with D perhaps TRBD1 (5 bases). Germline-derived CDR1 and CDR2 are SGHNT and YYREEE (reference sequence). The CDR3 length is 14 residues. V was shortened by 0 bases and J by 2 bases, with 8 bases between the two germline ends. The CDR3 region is CASSLAGSQETQYF. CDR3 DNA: TGTGCCAGCAGCTTGGCAGGGTCTCAAGAGACCCAGTACTTC.

This CDR3 is CASKGSGTDTQYF. In nucleotides, the CDR3 is TGTGCCAGCAAGGGTAGCGGCACAGATACGCAGTATTTT. This chain joins TRBV7-6 and TRBJ2-3, with D maybe TRBD2 (5 bases). The germline V and J ends were trimmed by 7 bases and 1 base, with 9 bases remaining between them. Germline V gives CDR1 SGHVS, CDR2 FNYEAQ. The CDR3 is 13 amino acids.

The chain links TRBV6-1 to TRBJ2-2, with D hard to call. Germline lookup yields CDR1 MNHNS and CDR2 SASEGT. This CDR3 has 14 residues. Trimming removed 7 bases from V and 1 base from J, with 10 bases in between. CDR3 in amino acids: CASKSFGNTGELFF. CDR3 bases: TGTGCCAGCAAAAGTTTTGGGAACACCGGGGAGCTGTTTTTT.

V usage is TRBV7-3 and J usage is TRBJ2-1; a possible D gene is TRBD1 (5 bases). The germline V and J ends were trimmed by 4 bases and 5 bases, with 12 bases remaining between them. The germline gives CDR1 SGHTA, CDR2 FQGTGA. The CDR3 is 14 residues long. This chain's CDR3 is CASSSPGLNNEQFF. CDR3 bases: TGTGCCAGCAGCTCCCCAGGGTTGAACAATGAGCAGTTCTTC.

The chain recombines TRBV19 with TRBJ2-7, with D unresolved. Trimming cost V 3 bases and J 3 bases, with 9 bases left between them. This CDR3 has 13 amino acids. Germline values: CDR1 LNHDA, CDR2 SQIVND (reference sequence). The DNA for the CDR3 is TGTGCCAGTAGTATCGACCATTACTACGAGCAGTACTTC. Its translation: CASSIDHYYEQYF.